The entry that follows covers one TCR beta chain sequence. Its antigen target is currently unknown. There are no base qualities to consult, and no much larger clone falls within one base. This sample was included in a study of blood T cells in healthy people across ages (dated by TCRdb to the mid-2010s). For context, the study as a whole: In model experiments, template switching captured about one uniquely barcoded TCR beta cDNA molecule for every two T cells. Using deep sequencing normalized with unique cDNA molecular identifiers, the study measured how TCR beta repertoire diversity changes with age. Two additional independent replicas of 1 million unique cDNA reads from the same blood draw were analyzed for two donors (one aged 18 to 30 and one aged 80 or older). Donors of different ages were randomly distributed across sequencing lanes to avoid experimental bias. The donors were split into four age groups: young (average roughly 15 years), middle-aged (more than 35), aged (about 56) and long-lived (approximately 80).

Points the paper makes about the study in general: As age increased, observed TCR beta diversity per million T cells dropped in a roughly linear way, and a significant reduction was already evident by age 40. The percentage of naive T cells measured by flow cytometry correlated strongly with observed TCR beta diversity. Estimates of total diversity based on one million sequenced T cells were regarded as lower bounds and as underestimates. Donor CMV infection status was unknown, potentially confounding age-related changes in expanded clonotypes. Compared with the aged group, the long-lived group had more naive CD4+ T cells, fewer expanded clones and increased TCR diversity, a pattern suggesting age selection. Because profiling used bulk unsorted PBMCs, naive and antigen-experienced compartments could not be compared conclusively.

The approximately 39 donors, aged roughly 6 to 95 years, were systemically healthy Caucasian individuals from Russia. Each donor gave ten milliliters of peripheral blood, collected into EDTA-treated Vacutainer tubes. Ficoll-Paque density-gradient centrifugation was used to isolate PBMCs, with at least 7 million per sample. Total RNA was extracted from PBMCs with Trizol reagent, with at least 5.5 micrograms obtained per sample. The percentages of naive CD45RAhigh/CD27high T cells were determined by flow cytometry on a PBMC aliquot from every donor. The method behind the library was 5' RACE. Reads for this sample came from an Illumina HiSeq 2500. A second PCR of roughly 7 to 12 cycles was run with a J-beta primer mix and a sample-barcoded 5' primer. A unique molecular identifier was introduced onto each TCR beta cDNA molecule by a template-switch 5' adaptor carrying 12 random nucleotides. Each sample yielded at least 3 million CDR3-containing paired-end reads. First-strand cDNA was synthesized from all RNA with the Mint cDNA synthesis kit, primed by a TRBC-specific oligonucleotide. All cDNA was treated with uracil-DNA glycosylase and then went through a first 18-cycle PCR with the universal primers M1SS and BC2_uni_R. On the authors' methods: For normalization, 1 million high-quality reads, each with a distinct molecular identifier, were randomly selected from each sample. Instead of being binned into consensus sequences, reads that shared molecular identifiers were thrown out. MiTCR, run with a Q25 quality threshold and the strictest error-elimination algorithm, handled CDR3 identification, clonotype clustering and error correction. Lower-bound total TCR beta diversity was estimated with a nonparametric unseen species model using Euler transformation. The public sequencing data were trimmed at Q25 with fastp and processed into clonotypes with MiXCR by TCRdb, which kept only in-frame beta chains. Merged by CDR3 protein, the rows form single entries marked with the most common genes and DNA. The V and J calls shown here were made by TCRdb, not taken from the authors' results. The sample contains around 1.5 million distinct CDR3 sequences, approximately 59% of them found a single time. Roughly 6.3% of the sample rests with the top ten.

Its CDR3 holds 14 amino acids, cysteine through phenylalanine. Only the CDR3 part of the read is kept: 42 bases, read in frame from the first base. The trim is 5 bases for V and 0 bases for J, with a gap of 10 bases between the germline ends. The chain links TRBV12-3 or TRBV12-4 with TRBJ1-1, with the identity of the D gene unclear. The sample consisted of blood. This TCR was sampled from a man between 18 and 29 years old in good health. The sequenced DNA: TGTGCCAGCAGTCTCCAGAATATGAACACTGAAGCTTTCTTT. It specifies CASSLQNMNTEAFF.